This entry concerns a single T cell receptor beta chain. The data were obtained in a study of control samples from healthy donors and cancer patients. From germline, CDR1 is GTSNPN and CDR2 SVGIG (reference sequence). The CDR3 spans 15 residues. Germline trimming cut 0 bases from V and 4 bases from J; bases unmatched to any gene: 6. The method was immunoSEQ multiplex PCR; TCRdb's version includes in-frame clones alone and lacks a portion of them. The sample lists about 110,000 clones; 75% to 90% were seen once. V gene TRBV30 combines with J gene TRBJ2-5; 9 positions match TRBD2. The clonotype originates from a woman in her fifties or sixties in good health. Sequenced material: blood. CDR3 sequence (DNA): TGTGCCTGGAGTGTATTGGCGGGGGGGCGAGAGACCCAGTACTTC. This encodes CAWSVLAGGRETQYF.